A single sample gave rise to the 10 T cell receptor beta chains below, sequenced in a study of cytomegalovirus exposure and HLA in healthy donors. 60 Vbeta and 13 Jbeta primers were used in PCR. Clones were sequenced by immunoSEQ multiplex PCR, and TCRdb holds only the in-frame ones, with some missing. The data contain about 150,000 clones, 77% of them singletons. Sequencing was done on a sample of PBMCs. The source is a male donor in good health and CMV-seronegative.

V usage is TRBV4-1 and J usage is TRBJ2-1; 11 bases are shared with TRBD2. The CDR3 runs 22 residues. Per the germline V gene, CDR1 is MGHRA and CDR2 is YSYEKL. Germline trimming cut 0 bases from V and 0 bases from J; bases unmatched to any gene: 16. For the CDR3, the DNA is TGCGCCAGCAGCCAAGATAACGGGGCTAGCGGGAGGCGACTCACCTCCTACAATGAGCAGTTCTTC. As protein: CASSQDNGASGRRLTSYNEQFF.

The CDR3 loop is CASSLEFSGTDTQYF. The CDR3 bases are TGTGCCAGCAGCTTGGAGTTTAGCGGGACAGATACGCAGTATTTT. The chain links TRBV5-6 to TRBJ2-3, with TRBD2 matching 7 bases. The CDR3 has 15 amino acids. Germline CDR1 and CDR2: SGHDT and YYEEEE. After removal of 0 bases from V and 3 bases from J, the junction contained 4 bases not matched to a gene.

The CDR3, as DNA: TGTGCCACCAGCACACTCCAACAGGGCTGGGCTGGAGATACGCAGTATTTT. Translation gives CATSTLQQGWAGDTQYF. The rearrangement uses TRBV15 and TRBJ2-3, with D perhaps matching TRBD1 (6 bases). This CDR3 has 17 amino acids. Germline assignment: CDR1 LNHNV and CDR2 YYDKDF (reference sequence). The ends were cut back, 4 bases at V and 5 bases at J, with 22 bases in the middle.

This clone appeared a few times. The chain combines TRBV7-6 with TRBJ2-3; a weak D match, TRBD2 (5 bases). The CDR3 has 15 residues. Trimming took off 4 bases at V and 2 bases at J, with 13 bases between the two ends. The V gene's germline CDR1 is SGHVS and CDR2 FNYEAQ. Here the CDR3 reads CASSYLDSFTDTQYF. The CDR3 region has the DNA TGTGCCAGCAGCTACCTGGACTCGTTCACAGATACGCAGTATTTT.

Concerning this clone: One junction end does not reproduce the germline sequence, and a read error may be involved. In DNA, the CDR3 is TGTTCCAGCAGCCCGACGGCGCGGGCAGCTTTCTTT. It yields the protein CSSSPTARAAFF. This sequence joins TRBV7-9 and TRBJ1-1; D uncertain. Germline values: CDR1 SEHNR, CDR2 FQNEAQ (reference sequence). The CDR3 contains 12 residues.

The chain recombines TRBV7-9 with TRBJ2-2; TRBD2 agrees at 7 bases. This CDR3 spans 16 amino acids. Germline-derived CDR1 and CDR2 are SEHNR and FQNEAQ (reference sequence). The J segment lost 7 bases and the V segment lost 5 bases, leaving 13 bases of the junction unmatched. The CDR3 DNA is TGTGCCAGCAGCCTGAGCGGGACCCATTCAGGCGGGGAGCTGTTTTTT. Amino acid sequence: CASSLSGTHSGGELFF.

This clone was seen more than once but under ten times. The chain employs TRBV5-8 and TRBJ1-1; 7 bases are shared with TRBD1. The CDR3 runs 12 residues. V lost 4 bases and J lost 10; bases outside the gene matches: 7. The germline CDR1 and CDR2 sequences are SGHTS and YDEGEE. In DNA, the CDR3 is TGTGCCAGCAGCGGTGACAGGGTAGGAGCTTTCTTT. Amino acid sequence: CASSGDRVGAFF.

The V call is TRBV10-2, the J call TRBJ2-3; a weak D match, TRBD1 (6 bases). The germline gives CDR1 WSHSY, CDR2 SAAADI. The germline V and J ends were trimmed by 3 bases and 6 bases, with 10 bases remaining between them. The CDR3 has 13 residues. CDR3 nucleotide sequence: TGCGCCAGCAGTGACAGGGGCTTTGATACGCAGTATTTT. Translating it yields CASSDRGFDTQYF.

The rearrangement links TRBV6-1 to TRBJ2-5; D is perhaps TRBD1 (6 bases). The CDR3 contains 15 residues. Deletions cut 6 bases from V and 7 bases from J, with 21 bases between. Germline values: CDR1 MNHNS, CDR2 SASEGT. CDR3 in DNA: TGTGCCAGCAGGACCGGGACACCTGCCTTGGGGACCCAGTACTTC. Encoded protein: CASRTGTPALGTQYF.

The chain employs TRBV28 and TRBJ1-2; TRBD1 matches 10 bases. The CDR3 sequence is 16 residues long. Germline CDR1 reads MDHEN; CDR2 reads SYDVKM. Losses at the gene ends were 7 bases for V and 8 bases for J; bases not matched to a gene: 16. CDR3 region: CASTPGDRGGGLGYTF. CDR3 coding DNA: TGTGCCAGCACCCCTGGGGACAGGGGAGGGGGACTGGGCTACACCTTC.